This record concerns one TCR beta chain sequence. What it binds is not known. The V gene's germline CDR1 is DFQATT and CDR2 SNEGSKA (reference sequence). The CDR3 is made up of 18 amino acids. V lost 5 bases and J lost 0; bases outside the gene matches: 10. Per-sample yields of isolated PBMCs were at least 6.5 million. This record comes from a study of blood T cells in healthy people across ages. Study-wide points: The long-lived group displayed more naive CD4+ cells, plus higher diversity, than the aged donors did.

The use of a sample-barcoded 5' primer and a J-beta primer mix characterized a second PCR of roughly 6 to 11 cycles. The authors tagged each cDNA molecule using a template-switch adaptor with 12 random nucleotides. One entry per CDR3 protein results from TCRdb running MiXCR on the 5' RACE reads. Here the sample spans 800,000 or so distinct CDR3 sequences, 25% being singletons. In addition, the sample was reused for a study of T cells of mothers and their children.

The receptor comes from a boy under 18 in good health. The chain uses TRBV20-1 and TRBJ2-1; TRBD2 matches at 13 bases. Sequencing used blood. The CDR3 spells CSAHPGLAGFSSYNEQFF. The CDR3 region has the DNA TGCAGTGCTCATCCGGGACTAGCGGGATTTAGCTCCTACAATGAGCAGTTCTTC.